The clone carrying this T cell receptor beta chain showed up just a few times. The antigen remains undetermined. This sample stems from a study of T cells after yellow fever vaccination. General study points: Among primary-vaccination clones, most reappeared after the booster, at around 97% for CD4 and around 91% for CD8.

By 5'RACE template switching, TCR cDNA was produced, with a universal primer site and UMIs added in the process. TCRdb called the 5' RACE reads again in MiXCR, with one record for every CDR3 protein. The table shows a few hundred thousand distinct CDR3 sequences, with 8.5% to 10% occurring only once. V lost 4 bases and J lost 5; bases outside the gene matches: 10. The CDR3 consists of 16 residues. The germline V gene has CDR1 MGHRA and CDR2 YSYEKL. The specimen was PBMCs, collected on the day of the first yellow fever vaccination. The V call is TRBV4-1, the J call TRBJ2-5; 10 nucleotides line up with TRBD2. This receptor was obtained from a man in his late teens or twenties who received the YFV17D yellow fever vaccine. CDR3 coding DNA: TGCGCCAGCAGCCCCCGGCTAGCGGGGGCCCAGGAGACCCAGTACTTC. Amino acids: CASSPRLAGAQETQYF.